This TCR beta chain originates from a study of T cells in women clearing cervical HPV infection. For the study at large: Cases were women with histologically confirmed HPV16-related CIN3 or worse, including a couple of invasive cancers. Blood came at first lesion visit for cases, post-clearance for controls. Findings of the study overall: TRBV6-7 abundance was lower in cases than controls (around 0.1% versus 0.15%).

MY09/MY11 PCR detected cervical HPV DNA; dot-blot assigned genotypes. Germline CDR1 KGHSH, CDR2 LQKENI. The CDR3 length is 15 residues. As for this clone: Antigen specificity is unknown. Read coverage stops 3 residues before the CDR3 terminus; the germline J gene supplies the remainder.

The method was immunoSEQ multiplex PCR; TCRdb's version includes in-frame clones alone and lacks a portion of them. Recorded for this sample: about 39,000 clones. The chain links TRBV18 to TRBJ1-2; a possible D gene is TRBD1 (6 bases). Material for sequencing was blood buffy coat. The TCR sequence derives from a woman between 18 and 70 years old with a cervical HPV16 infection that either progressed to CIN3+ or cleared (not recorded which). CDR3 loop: CASSPSQGFENDYTF. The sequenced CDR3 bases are TGTGCCAGCTCACCCTCACAGGGATTTGAGAATGAC.